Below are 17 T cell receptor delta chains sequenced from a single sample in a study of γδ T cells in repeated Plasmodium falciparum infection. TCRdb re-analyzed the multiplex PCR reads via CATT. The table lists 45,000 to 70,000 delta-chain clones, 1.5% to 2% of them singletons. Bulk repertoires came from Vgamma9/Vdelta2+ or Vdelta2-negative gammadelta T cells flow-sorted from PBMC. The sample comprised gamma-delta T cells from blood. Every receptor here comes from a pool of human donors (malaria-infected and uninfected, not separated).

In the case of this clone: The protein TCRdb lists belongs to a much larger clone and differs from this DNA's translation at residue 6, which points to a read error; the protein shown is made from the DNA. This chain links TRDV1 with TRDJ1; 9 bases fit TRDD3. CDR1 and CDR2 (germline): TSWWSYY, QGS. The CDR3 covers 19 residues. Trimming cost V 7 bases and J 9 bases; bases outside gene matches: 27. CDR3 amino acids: CALVPSPSEGIREIRELIF. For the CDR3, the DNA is TGTGCTCTTGTCCCGTCCCCCTCAGAGGGGATACGCGAGATCCGGGAACTCATCTTT.

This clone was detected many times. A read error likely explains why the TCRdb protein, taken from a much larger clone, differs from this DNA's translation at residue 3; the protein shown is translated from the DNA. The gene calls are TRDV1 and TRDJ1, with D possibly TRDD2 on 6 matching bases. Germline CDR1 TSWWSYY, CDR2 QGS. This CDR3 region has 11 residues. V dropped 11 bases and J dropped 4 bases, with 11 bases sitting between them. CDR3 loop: CAFLGSDKLIF. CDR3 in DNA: TGTGCTTTCCTAGGAAGCGATAAACTCATCTTT.

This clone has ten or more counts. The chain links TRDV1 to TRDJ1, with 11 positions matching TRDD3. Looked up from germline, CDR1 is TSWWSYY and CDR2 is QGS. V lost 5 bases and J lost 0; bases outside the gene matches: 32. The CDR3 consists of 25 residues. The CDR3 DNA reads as TGTGCTCTTGGGAACTTCCCCGACTCGTACTGGGGGATATTAAACCCCCCTCGGTACACCGATAAACTCATCTTT. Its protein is CALGNFPDSYWGILNPPRYTDKLIF.

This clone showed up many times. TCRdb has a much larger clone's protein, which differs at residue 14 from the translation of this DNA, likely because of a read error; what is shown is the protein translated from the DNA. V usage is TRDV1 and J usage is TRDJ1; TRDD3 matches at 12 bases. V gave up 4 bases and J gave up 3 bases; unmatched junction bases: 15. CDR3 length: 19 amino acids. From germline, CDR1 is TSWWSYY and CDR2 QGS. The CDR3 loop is CALGGWYWGIPGPADKLIF. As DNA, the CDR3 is TGTGCTCTTGGGGGATGGTACTGGGGGATACCCGGCCCGGCCGATAAACTCATCTTT.

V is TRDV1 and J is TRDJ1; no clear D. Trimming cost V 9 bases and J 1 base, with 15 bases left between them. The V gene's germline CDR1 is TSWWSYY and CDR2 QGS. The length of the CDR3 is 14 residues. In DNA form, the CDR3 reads TGTGCTCTGCTCCTCGGCCCCTGCACCGATAAACTCATCTTT. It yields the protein CALLLGPCTDKLIF.

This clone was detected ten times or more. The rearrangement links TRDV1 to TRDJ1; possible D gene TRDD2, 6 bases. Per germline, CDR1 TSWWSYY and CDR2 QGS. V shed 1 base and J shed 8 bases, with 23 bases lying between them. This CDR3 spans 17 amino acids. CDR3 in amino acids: CALGERPTAWRLPKLIF. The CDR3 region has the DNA TGTGCTCTTGGGGAACGTCCTACGGCGTGGAGGCTCCCCAAACTCATCTTT.

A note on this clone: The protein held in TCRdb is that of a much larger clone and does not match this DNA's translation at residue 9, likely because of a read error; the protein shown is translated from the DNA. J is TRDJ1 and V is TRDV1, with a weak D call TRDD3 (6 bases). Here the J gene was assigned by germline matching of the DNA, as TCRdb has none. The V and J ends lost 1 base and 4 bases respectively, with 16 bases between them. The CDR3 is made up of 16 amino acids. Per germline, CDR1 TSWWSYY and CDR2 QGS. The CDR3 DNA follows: TGTGCTCTTGGGGAACGCTTGGGGGCCTGCGGCGATAAACTCATCTTT. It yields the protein CALGERLGACGDKLIF.

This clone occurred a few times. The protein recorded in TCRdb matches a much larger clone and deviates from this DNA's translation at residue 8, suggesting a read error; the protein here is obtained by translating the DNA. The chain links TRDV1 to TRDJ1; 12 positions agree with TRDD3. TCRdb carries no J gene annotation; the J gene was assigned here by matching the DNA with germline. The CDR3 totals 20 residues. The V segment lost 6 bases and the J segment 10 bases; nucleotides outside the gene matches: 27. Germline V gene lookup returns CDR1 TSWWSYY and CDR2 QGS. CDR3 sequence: CALGPIPFSLLGDTSAPLIF. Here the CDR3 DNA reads TGTGCTCTTGGCCCTATCCCTTTCTCACTACTGGGGGATACTTCGGCGCCACTCATCTTT.

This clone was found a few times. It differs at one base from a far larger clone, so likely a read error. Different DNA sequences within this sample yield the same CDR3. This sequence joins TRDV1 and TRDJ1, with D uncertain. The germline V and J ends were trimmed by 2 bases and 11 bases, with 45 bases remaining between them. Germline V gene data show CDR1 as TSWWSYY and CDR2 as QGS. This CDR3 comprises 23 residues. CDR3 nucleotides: TGTGCTCTTGGGGAAGACCCGTCCCCTCTCTATAAGTCATTCTCCCCGTACACCGATGAGCTCATCTTT. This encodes CALGEDPSPLYKSFSPYTDELIF.

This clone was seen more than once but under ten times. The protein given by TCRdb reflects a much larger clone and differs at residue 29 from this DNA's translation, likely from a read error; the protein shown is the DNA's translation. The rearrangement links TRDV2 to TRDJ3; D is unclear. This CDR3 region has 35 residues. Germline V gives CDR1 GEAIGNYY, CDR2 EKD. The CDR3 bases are TGTGCCTGTGACCCCCCGCGGTTGTGCCACGGCAAAGAATACACCTTGGCCAGGATTCTGTGGATTCAATCCATTAGCTCCTGGTACACCCGTCAGATGTTTTTC. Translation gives CACDPPRLCHGKEYTLARILWIQSISSWYTRQMFF.

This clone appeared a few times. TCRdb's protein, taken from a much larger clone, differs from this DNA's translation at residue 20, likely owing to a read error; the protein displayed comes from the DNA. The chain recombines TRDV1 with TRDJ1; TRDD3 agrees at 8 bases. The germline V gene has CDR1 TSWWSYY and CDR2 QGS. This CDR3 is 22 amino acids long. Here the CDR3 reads CALGVNPPSDDQCGIRTDKFIF. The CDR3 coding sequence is TGTGCTCTTGGTGTAAACCCGCCTTCCGACGACCAATGTGGGATACGCACCGATAAATTCATCTTT.

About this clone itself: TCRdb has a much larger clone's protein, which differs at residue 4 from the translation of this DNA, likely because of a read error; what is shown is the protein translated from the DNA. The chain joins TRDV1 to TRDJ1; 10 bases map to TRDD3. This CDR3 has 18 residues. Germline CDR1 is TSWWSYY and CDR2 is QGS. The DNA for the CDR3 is TGTGCTCTTGAGGAAGGCCTTGTTGGGGGATACATGACCGATAAACTCATCTTT. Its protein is CALEEGLVGGYMTDKLIF.

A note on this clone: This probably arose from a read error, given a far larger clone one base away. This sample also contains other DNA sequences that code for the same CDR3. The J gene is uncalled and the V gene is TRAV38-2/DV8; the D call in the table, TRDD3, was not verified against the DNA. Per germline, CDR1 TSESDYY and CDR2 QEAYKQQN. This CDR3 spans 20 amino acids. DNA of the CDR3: TGTGCGCCCATGGGGCTCCCGGACTGGGGGATGTACCTGTACACCGATAAGCTCATCTTT. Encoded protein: CAPMGLPDWGMYLYTDKLIF.

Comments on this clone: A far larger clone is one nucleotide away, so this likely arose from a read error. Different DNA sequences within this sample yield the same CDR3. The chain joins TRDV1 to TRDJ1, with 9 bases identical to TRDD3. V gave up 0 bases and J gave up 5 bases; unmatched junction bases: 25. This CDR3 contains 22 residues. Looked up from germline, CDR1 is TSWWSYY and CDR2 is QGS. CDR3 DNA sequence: TGTGCTCTTGGGGAACTAAAGGCCTCCTTGGCTGGGGGATTCACCTGCACGGATAAACTCATCTTT. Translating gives CALGELKASLAGGFTCTDKLIF.

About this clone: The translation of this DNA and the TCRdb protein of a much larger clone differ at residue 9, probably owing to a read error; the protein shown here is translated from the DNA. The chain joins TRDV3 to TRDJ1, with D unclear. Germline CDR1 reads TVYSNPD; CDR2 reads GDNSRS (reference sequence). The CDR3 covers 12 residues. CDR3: CALQVDTDRLIF. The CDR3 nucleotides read TGTGCCCTTCAGGTGGACACCGATAGACTCATCTTT.

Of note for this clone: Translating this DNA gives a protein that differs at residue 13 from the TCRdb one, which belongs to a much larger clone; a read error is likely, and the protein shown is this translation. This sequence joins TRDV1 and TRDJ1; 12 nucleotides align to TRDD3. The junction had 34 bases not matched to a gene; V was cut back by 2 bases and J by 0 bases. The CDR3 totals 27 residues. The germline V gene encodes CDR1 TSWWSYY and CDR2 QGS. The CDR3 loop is CALGEIWGASYPRYWGIHRCDTDKLIF. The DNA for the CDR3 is TGTGCTCTTGGGGAAATTTGGGGTGCGTCCTACCCCCGGTACTGGGGGATACATCGTTGTGACACCGATAAACTCATCTTT.

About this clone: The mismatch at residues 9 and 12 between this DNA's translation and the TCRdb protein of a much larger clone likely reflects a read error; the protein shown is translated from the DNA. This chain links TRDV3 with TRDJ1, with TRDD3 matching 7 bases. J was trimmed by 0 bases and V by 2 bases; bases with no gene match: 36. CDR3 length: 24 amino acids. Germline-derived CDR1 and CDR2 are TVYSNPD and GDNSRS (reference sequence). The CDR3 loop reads CAFRKPKYAHYRGYGRTNTDKLIF. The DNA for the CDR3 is TGTGCCTTTCGGAAACCAAAATACGCTCATTATAGAGGATACGGTAGAACAAACACCGATAAACTCATCTTT.